This entry lists 11 T cell receptor beta chains sequenced from one sample in a study of T-cell reconstitution after alpha-beta-depleted transplantation in children. Molecular barcoding with unique molecular identifiers was used for the TCRbeta library. TCRdb fed the PCR reads into MiXCR, producing one record per CDR3 protein. The top ten clones hold approximately 6.6% of a sample with around 93,000 distinct CDR3 sequences, 7.5% to 9.5% of them seen once. The material was PBMCs from the stem cell graft donor, obtained from the stem cell graft. Receptor source: a human donor who donated a stem cell graft to a child with congenital amegakaryocytic thrombocytopenia.

This clonotype was recorded at least ten times. The gene calls are TRBV28 and TRBJ1-2, with D maybe TRBD1 (5 bases). Germline V gene lookup returns CDR1 MDHEN and CDR2 SYDVKM. Trimming cost V 0 bases and J 6 bases, with 11 bases left between them. The CDR3 contains 14 residues. CDR3 DNA: TGTGCCAGCAGTTTATGGGAGGGGTCCAATGGCTACACCTTC. This translates into CASSLWEGSNGYTF.

The sample holds many counts of this clonotype. The chain recombines TRBV11-1 with TRBJ2-1; 14 bases fit TRBD2. V trimming: 5 bases; J trimming: 9 bases; junction bases outside the gene matches: 9. The CDR3 runs 16 residues. Germline loops: CDR1 SGHAT, CDR2 FQDESV (reference sequence). The CDR3: CASSTPGTSGRSEQFF. In DNA, the CDR3 is TGTGCCAGCAGCACCCCCGGGACTAGCGGGAGATCTGAGCAGTTCTTC.

This clonotype was seen at least ten times. The V gene is TRBV7-8, the J gene TRBJ2-2; TRBD2 matches 7 bases. V dropped 4 bases and J dropped 9; count of bases not matched to a gene: 11. Per germline, CDR1 SGHVS and CDR2 FQNEAQ. The CDR3 runs to 15 residues. In DNA, the CDR3 is TGTGCCAGCAGCTCTACTAGCGTAACCTCAAGGGAGCTGTTTTTT. Translated, it gives CASSSTSVTSRELFF.

This clonotype was detected ten times or more. V is TRBV29-1 and J is TRBJ1-2, with 8 bases lining up with TRBD1. Germline CDR1 is SQVTM and CDR2 is ANQGSEA. The CDR3 totals 12 residues. J lost 7 bases, V lost 3 bases, and 4 bases had no gene match. In nucleotides, the CDR3 is TGCAGCGTTGATCCAGGGGGCGGTGGCTACACCTTC. Translation gives CSVDPGGGGYTF.

A few counts support this clonotype. A read error may account for a junction end that differs from germline. This sequence joins TRBV25-1 and TRBJ1-1, with D perhaps matching TRBD1 (6 bases). Per germline, CDR1 MGHDK and CDR2 SYGVNS. This CDR3 region has 11 residues. CDR3 sequence (DNA): TGTGCCAGCAGTGGGCCTGGACAGTACCTCTTT. Translated: CASSGPGQYLF.

In its sample, this clonotype was seen many times. The J gene is TRBJ1-5, the V gene TRBV5-1; D perhaps matches TRBD1 (5 bases). V was cut by 0 bases and J by 7 bases, with 17 bases left in between. Looked up from germline, CDR1 is SGHRS and CDR2 is YFSETQ. The CDR3 totals 16 residues. The CDR3 bases are TGCGCCAGCAGCTTGGAACCGGGACCCCCAAGGCAGCCCCAGCATTTT. Translating gives CASSLEPGPPRQPQHF.

This sequence joins TRBV6-1 and TRBJ2-1, with 8 bases lining up with TRBD2. The CDR3 length is 14 residues. V dropped 7 bases and J dropped 6; count of bases not matched to a gene: 8. Germline CDR1 and CDR2: MNHNS and SASEGT. CDR3 residues: CASTRLARVNEQFF. The DNA of the CDR3 is TGTGCCAGCACCCGACTAGCGAGGGTCAATGAGCAGTTCTTC.

Many counts were recorded for this clonotype. The V call is TRBV20-1, the J call TRBJ2-1; D unclear. This CDR3 has 14 residues. Trimming shortened V by 5 bases and J by 0 bases, and 11 bases separated the two germline ends. Germline CDR1 reads DFQATT; CDR2 reads SNEGSKA (reference sequence). CDR3 in DNA: TGCAGTGCTTGGAGCCGTTTCTCCTACAATGAGCAGTTCTTC. It translates to CSAWSRFSYNEQFF.

This clonotype was found many times. The rearrangement links TRBV7-9 to TRBJ2-1, with 10 bases matching TRBD1. CDR1 is SEHNR, CDR2 FQNEAQ, per germline (reference sequence). J gave up 3 bases and V 11 bases, and 1 base lay outside the gene matches. The CDR3 sequence is 12 residues long. CDR3 sequence (DNA): TGTGCCGGGGACAGGGGCTACAATGAGCAGTTCTTC. This codes for CAGDRGYNEQFF.

This clonotype was detected many times. The rearrangement links TRBV28 to TRBJ2-3; D may be TRBD1 (5 bases). V was trimmed by 3 bases and J by 0 bases, leaving 10 bases between them. CDR1 MDHEN and CDR2 SYDVKM come from the germline V gene. The length of the CDR3 is 15 residues. CDR3 nucleotides: TGTGCCAGCAGTTTCAGGACACCTAGCACAGATACGCAGTATTTT. As protein: CASSFRTPSTDTQYF.

The table lists this clonotype with many counts. The J gene is TRBJ2-7, the V gene TRBV20-1, with no clear D. The V end was cut by 0 bases, the J end by 1 base, with 7 bases between. Germline-derived CDR1 and CDR2 are DFQATT and SNEGSKA (reference sequence). The CDR3 has 13 residues. CDR3 sequence (DNA): TGCAGTGCTAGAGATCTGACTTCCTACGAGCAGTACTTC. Translating it yields CSARDLTSYEQYF.